The rows below give T cell receptor beta chains drawn from one sample of a study of blood T cells in healthy people across ages. TCRdb fed the 5' RACE reads into MiXCR, producing one record per CDR3 protein. This table holds under 2 million distinct CDR3 sequences, about 35% found once. Sequencing input: blood. The receptors stem from a woman aged 25 to 39 in good health. The CDR3 runs from the conserved cysteine through the conserved F or W. D genes are given only for firm matches. Size is omitted from some rows. Given values are once, few, many or a class for expanded clones.

TRBV24-1	-	TRBJ2-4	TRBD1	TGTGCCACCAGTGACCCGGGACAGGAGGTAGCCAAAAACATTCAGTACTTC	CATSDPGQEVAKNIQYF
TRBV2	few	TRBJ2-4	-	TGTGCCAGCAGCCCCCGGACGGGGGCGGCCAAAAACATTCAGTACTTC	CASSPRTGAAKNIQYF
TRBV20-1	few	TRBJ1-1	-	TGCAGTGCCCGGCCGGGGACAATGAACACTGAAGCTTTCTTT	CSARPGTMNTEAFF
TRBV4-1	-	TRBJ2-1	TRBD1	TGCGCCAGCAGACAAGGACCCGGGACAGATAATGAGCAGTTCTTC	CASRQGPGTDNEQFF
TRBV29-1	few	TRBJ2-3	-	TGCAGCGTTGAAGGAGGGTCTGCAGATACGCAGTATTTT	CSVEGGSADTQYF
TRBV12-3/TRBV12-4	-	TRBJ1-2	-	TGTGCCAGCAGGAAAGGGGGTTCTAGTGCCTATGGCTACACCTTC	CASRKGGSSAYGYTF
TRBV5-1	-	TRBJ2-3	TRBD2	TGCGCCAGCAGCTATGAAGCGGGAGGCCGCCCAGATACGCAGTATTTT	CASSYEAGGRPDTQYF
TRBV14	few	TRBJ2-3	-	TGTGCCAGGACTGAGATTGTCGATACGCAGTATTTT	CARTEIVDTQYF
TRBV4-2	few	TRBJ1-4	-	TGTGCCAGCAACCAAAAGATGGGGTCTGAGGTTGAAAAACTGTTTTTT	CASNQKMGSEVEKLFF
TRBV12-3/TRBV12-4	-	TRBJ2-3	-	TGTGCCAGCAGTTTTATGGGGGGTGTAGATACGCAGTATTTT	CASSFMGGVDTQYF
TRBV5-1	few	TRBJ1-2	TRBD1	TGCGCCAGCAGCTCCCGGACAGGGGCGAAAAATGGCTACACCTTC	CASSSRTGAKNGYTF
TRBV7-2	few	TRBJ2-3	-	TGTGCCAGTGCCCTCACAGATACGCAGTATTTT	CASALTDTQYF
TRBV14	-	TRBJ1-1	-	TGTGCCAGCAGCCATGCCAGGAACACTGAAGCTTTCTTT	CASSHARNTEAFF
TRBV6-5	once	TRBJ2-1	TRBD1	TGTGCCAGCAGTTTGACCGGGACAGGGGGCTTTGAGCAGTTCTTC	CASSLTGTGGFEQFF
TRBV10-3	-	TRBJ2-7	-	TGTGCCATCTTAGAGGGCAGAAATACCTACGAGCAGTACTTC	CAILEGRNTYEQYF
TRBV18	few	TRBJ2-1	TRBD1	TGTGCCAGCTCACCATATCGACAGGGGACCTACAATGAGCAGTTCTTC	CASSPYRQGTYNEQFF
TRBV12-3/TRBV12-4	many	TRBJ2-7	TRBD1	TGTGCCAGCAGCTTAGGAGACAGGGTGGGCGAGCAGTACTTC	CASSLGDRVGEQYF
TRBV7-2	few	TRBJ1-2	-	TGTGCCAGCAGCCCACACCCGGGGGCTGGCAACTATGGCTACACCTTC	CASSPHPGAGNYGYTF
TRBV10-2	few	TRBJ2-1	-	TGCGCCAGCAGTGAAAGTGGGGGCCAAATGAGCAATGAGCAGTTCTTC	CASSESGGQMSNEQFF
TRBV5-6	-	TRBJ2-3	TRBD2	TGTGCCAGCAGCCCCCCGGCGGGAGGGGAAGATACGCAGTATTTT	CASSPPAGGEDTQYF
TRBV20-1	few	TRBJ2-4	TRBD2	TGCAGCGCGCCGGGACTAGCGGGAGTAGTAACCAAAAACATTCAGTACTTC	CSAPGLAGVVTKNIQYF
TRBV7-8	few	TRBJ2-1	-	TGTGCCAGCAGCTTAAATATGGCCAAGAAGTTCTTC	CASSLNMAKKFF
TRBV11-3	-	TRBJ2-5	TRBD1	TGTGCCAGCAGCCGGGGACAGGGCCGGAGGGAGACCCAGTACTTC	CASSRGQGRRETQYF
TRBV13	-	TRBJ1-2	-	TGTGCCAGCAGCTCCGAGGACCGAGCTAACTATGGCTACACCTTC	CASSSEDRANYGYTF
TRBV2	-	TRBJ2-7	-	TGCGCCAGCAGTGGGGGGCCTAGCGGACTCTACGAGCAGTACTTC	CASSGGPSGLYEQYF
TRBV6-1	once	TRBJ1-5	-	TGTGCCAGCAGTGAAGCGCGGGGGGCTAGCAATCAGCCCCAGCATTTT	CASSEARGASNQPQHF
TRBV6-5	few	TRBJ2-4	-	TGTGCCAGCAGTGGCCGGGGGATAGCCAAAAACATTCAGTACTTC	CASSGRGIAKNIQYF
TRBV5-1	-	TRBJ2-4	-	TGCGCCAGCAGCTTCCAAAGACGGGGAGACAATGAGCAGTACTTC	CASSFQRRGDNEQYF
TRBV28	-	TRBJ2-7	TRBD2	TGTGCCAGCAGTTTTTGGGCGGGAGGTAGCTACGAGCAGTACTTC	CASSFWAGGSYEQYF
TRBV7-9	-	TRBJ2-7	-	TGTGCCAGCAGCCCCTCGGGGAACCGAAACGAGCAGTACTTC	CASSPSGNRNEQYF
TRBV10-3	few	TRBJ2-3	TRBD2	TGTGCCATCAGTGCCCGAGGGGGGAGCGGGAGGACAGATACGCAGTATTTT	CAISARGGSGRTDTQYF
TRBV7-2	-	TRBJ2-2	TRBD2	TGTGCCAGCAGCCGCGGGGGGAACACCGGGGAGCTGTTTTTT	CASSRGGNTGELFF
TRBV15	-	TRBJ2-1	TRBD2	TGTGCCACCAGCACCGGGACTAGCGGGGCTGAGCAGTTCTTC	CATSTGTSGAEQFF
TRBV7-2	-	TRBJ2-3	TRBD2	TGTGCCAGCAGCATAAGCGGGGGAGTAGGAGATACGCAGTATTTT	CASSISGGVGDTQYF
TRBV9	few	TRBJ2-5	TRBD2	TGTGCCAGCAACGGCGGGGGGGATTGGGAGACCCAGTACTTC	CASNGGGDWETQYF
TRBV5-1	-	TRBJ2-4	-	TGCGCCCAACGTCAGGTCGGGGGGCAGGTTTCCAAAAACATTCAGTACTTC	CAQRQVGGQVSKNIQYF
TRBV7-9	few	TRBJ2-6	TRBD1	TGTGCCAGCAGCTCGAGACGGGACAGGGGAAGCTCTGGGGCCAACGTCCTGACTTTC	CASSSRRDRGSSGANVLTF
TRBV15	many	TRBJ2-7	-	TGTGCCACCAGCAGCGGATCCTACGAGCAGTACTTC	CATSSGSYEQYF
TRBV20-1	few	TRBJ2-7	TRBD1	TGCAGTGCGGACGAAGGCGTTAAGACAGGGTCCTACGAGCAGTACTTC	CSADEGVKTGSYEQYF
TRBV27	few	TRBJ2-7	-	TGTGCCAGCAGTCTATCGGCAGGGGTCGGAGTCGAGCAGTACTTC	CASSLSAGVGVEQYF
TRBV30	-	TRBJ1-1	-	TGTGCCATTAGGGGACGAACTAGCACTGAAGCTTTCTTT	CAIRGRTSTEAFF
TRBV5-1	-	TRBJ2-2	-	TGCGCCAGCAAAAGTGGGACTGCGAACACCGGGGAGCTGTTTTTT	CASKSGTANTGELFF
TRBV4-1	few	TRBJ2-1	TRBD2	TGCGCCAGCAGCCAAGATTTCCCGGGAGGCACCTTGCAGTTCTTC	CASSQDFPGGTLQFF
TRBV20-1	-	TRBJ2-7	TRBD2	TGCAGTGCTAGAGATGGGGTAGCGGGAGAACTGGGAATCTCCTACGAGCAGTACTTC	CSARDGVAGELGISYEQYF
TRBV25-1	once	TRBJ1-1	TRBD1	TGTGCCAGCAGTGAATCACAGGGGTGGAGCACTGAAGCTTTCTTT	CASSESQGWSTEAFF
TRBV29-1	many	TRBJ2-1	TRBD2	TGCAGCGTGACGGGACTAGCGTGGTGGGCCTACAATGAGCAGTTCTTC	CSVTGLAWWAYNEQFF